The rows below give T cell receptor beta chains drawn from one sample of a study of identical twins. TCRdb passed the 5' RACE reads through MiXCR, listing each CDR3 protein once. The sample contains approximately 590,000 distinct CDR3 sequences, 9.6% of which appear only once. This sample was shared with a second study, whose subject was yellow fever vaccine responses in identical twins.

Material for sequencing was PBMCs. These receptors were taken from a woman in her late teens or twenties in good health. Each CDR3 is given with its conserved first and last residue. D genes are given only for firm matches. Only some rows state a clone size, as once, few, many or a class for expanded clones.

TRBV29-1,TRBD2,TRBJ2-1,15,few,TGCAGCGTACGGACTAGCGAGAGCTCCTACAATGAGCAGTTCTTC,CSVRTSESSYNEQFF
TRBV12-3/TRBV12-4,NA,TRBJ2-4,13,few,TGTGCCAGCAGCCACGGAGCCAAAAACATTCAGTACTTC,CASSHGAKNIQYF
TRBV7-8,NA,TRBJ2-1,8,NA,TGTTTAACTAAGGAGCAGTTCTTC,CLTKEQFF
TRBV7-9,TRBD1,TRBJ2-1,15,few,TGTGCCAGCAGCTTGGGGGACAGTTGGGGCAATGAGCAGTTCTTC,CASSLGDSWGNEQFF
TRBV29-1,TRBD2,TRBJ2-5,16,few,TGCAGCGCCGCCCGAATACTAGCGGGAGGCCAAGAGACCCAGTACTTC,CSAARILAGGQETQYF
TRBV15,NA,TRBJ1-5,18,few,TGTGCCACCAGCAGAGAGGGGGTCCGTTCGGGGGAGGTTCAGCCCCAGCATTTT,CATSREGVRSGEVQPQHF
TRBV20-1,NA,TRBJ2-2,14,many,TGCAGTGCTAGAGACTTCCAGGGTGCCGGGGAGCTGTTTTTT,CSARDFQGAGELFF
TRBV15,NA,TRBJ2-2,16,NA,TGTGCCACCAGCAGAGTCGAATTCCAGGGTCTTGGGGAGCTGTTTTTT,CATSRVEFQGLGELFF
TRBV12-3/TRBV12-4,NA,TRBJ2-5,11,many,TGTGCCAGCAGTTTCGCGGAGACCCAGTACTTC,CASSFAETQYF
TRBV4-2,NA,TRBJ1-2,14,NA,TGTGCCAGCAGCCAAGCCTTGGGGGATCGCGGCTACACCTTC,CASSQALGDRGYTF
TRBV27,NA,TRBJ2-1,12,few,TGTGCCAGCAGTTCCACCCGCGATGAGCAGTTCTTC,CASSSTRDEQFF
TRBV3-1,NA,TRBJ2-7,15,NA,TGTGCCAGCAGCCAAGGGGGACACGGTACTTACGAGCAGTACTTC,CASSQGGHGTYEQYF
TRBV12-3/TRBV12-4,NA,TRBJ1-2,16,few,TGTGCCAGCAGTTTAAGGGGATCTCCACTCGACTATGGCTACACCTTC,CASSLRGSPLDYGYTF
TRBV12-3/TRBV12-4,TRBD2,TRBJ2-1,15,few,TGTGCCAGCAGTTTAGCGGGCGGGAGCCCCGAAAAGCAGTTCTTC,CASSLAGGSPEKQFF
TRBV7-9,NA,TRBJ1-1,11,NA,TGTGCCAGCAGCTTTGGTGGACAAGCTTTCTTT,CASSFGGQAFF
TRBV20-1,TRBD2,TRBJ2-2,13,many,TGCAGTGCCCTAGCGGGGAACACCGGGGAGCTGTTTTTT,CSALAGNTGELFF
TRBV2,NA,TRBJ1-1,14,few,TGTGCCAGGGAAGACAGACGGTGGGACACTGAAGCTTTCTTT,CAREDRRWDTEAFF
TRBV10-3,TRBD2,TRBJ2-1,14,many,TGTGCCATCAGTCCTAGCGGGAGTATAAATGAGCAGTTCTTC,CAISPSGSINEQFF
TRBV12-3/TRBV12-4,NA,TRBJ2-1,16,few,TGTGCCAGCAGTTTAAAGGGGGAGTCCCCCTACAATGAGCAGTTCTTC,CASSLKGESPYNEQFF
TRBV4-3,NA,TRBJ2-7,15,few,TGCGCCAGCAGCCCACATTACGGGACATCCTACGAGCAGTACTTC,CASSPHYGTSYEQYF
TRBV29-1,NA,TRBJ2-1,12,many,TGCAGCGTTGAACAGCGGTACAATGAGCAGTTCTTC,CSVEQRYNEQFF
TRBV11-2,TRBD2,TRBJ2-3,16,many,TGTGCCAGCAGCTTAATGGCTAGCGGGGGCACAGATACGCAGTATTTT,CASSLMASGGTDTQYF
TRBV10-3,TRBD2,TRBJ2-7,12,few,TGTGCCATCAGCGGGGGGGCGAACGAGCAGTACTTC,CAISGGANEQYF
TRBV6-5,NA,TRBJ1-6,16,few,TGTGCCAGCAGTTATTCTATGGACACCTTGGGTTCACCCCTCCACTTT,CASSYSMDTLGSPLHF